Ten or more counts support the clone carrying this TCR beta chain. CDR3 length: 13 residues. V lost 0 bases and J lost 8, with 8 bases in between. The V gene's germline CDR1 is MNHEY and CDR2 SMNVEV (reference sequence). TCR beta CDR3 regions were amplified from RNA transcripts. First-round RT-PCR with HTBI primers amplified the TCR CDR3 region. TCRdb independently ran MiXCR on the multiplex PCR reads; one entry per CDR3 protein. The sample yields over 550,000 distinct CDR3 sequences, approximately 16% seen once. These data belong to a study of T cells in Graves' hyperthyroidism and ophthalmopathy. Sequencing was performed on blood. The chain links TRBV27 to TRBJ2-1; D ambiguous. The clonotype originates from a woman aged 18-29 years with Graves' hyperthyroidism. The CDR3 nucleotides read TGTGCCAGCAGTTTATCGAGAGTGGATGAGCAGTTCTTC. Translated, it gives CASSLSRVDEQFF.